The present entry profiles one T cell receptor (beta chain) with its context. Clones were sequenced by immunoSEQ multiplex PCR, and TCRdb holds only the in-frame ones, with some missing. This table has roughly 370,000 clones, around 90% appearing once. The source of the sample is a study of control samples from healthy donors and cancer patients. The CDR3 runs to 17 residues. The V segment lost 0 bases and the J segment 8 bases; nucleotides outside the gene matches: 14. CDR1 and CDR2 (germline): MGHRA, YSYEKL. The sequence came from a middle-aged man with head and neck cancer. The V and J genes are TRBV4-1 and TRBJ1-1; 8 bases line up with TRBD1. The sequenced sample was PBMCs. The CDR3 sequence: CASSQDPLGSDRGEAFF. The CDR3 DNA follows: TGCGCCAGCAGCCAAGACCCACTAGGATCCGACAGGGGAGAAGCTTTCTTT.